The sequence of this TCR beta chain was determined in a study of blood T cell repertoires in COVID-19 (dated by TCRdb to 2018 to 2021). Context from the whole study: The collaborator samples originated in the United States, Italy and Spain and spanned the acute and convalescent phases of COVID-19. The prospective study material was composed of cDNA or gDNA derived from T cells, B-cell-depleted T cells, or PBMCs. Subjects who had been exposed to COVID-19, were actively infected with it, or had recovered from it provided the deeply sampled blood TCRbeta repertoires that made up the dataset. The repertoires were made available in a free public database intended to serve as a resource for research on the immune response to SARS-CoV-2. The samples were drawn from the first 160 participants of the ongoing ImmuneRACE study and from under 1,500 subjects provided by 6 global collaborators. The sample metadata nearly always contained a de-identified subject ID, COVID-19 status, age in years and sex. HLA class I and class II types, where available, came from metadata supplied by the sample provider rather than from assay-based typing. Overall study results and their limits: The quantity of clinical and demographic metadata differed by source and by participant and was supplied without curation.

Participants in the prospective study were enrolled through a virtual design, were aged 18 to 89 years, and lived in some 24 United States geographic areas. In the prospective study, cohorts were assigned on the basis of participant-reported clinical history obtained from a screening survey and a study questionnaire. Recovered participants in ImmuneRACE Cohort 3 were defined as having two consecutive negative NP/OP PCR tests, clearance from a healthcare professional, or resolution of symptoms. Mobile phlebotomists in the prospective study collected whole blood, serum and a nasopharyngeal or oropharyngeal swab from every participant. Over an approximately 2-month period, participants in the prospective study had the option of providing additional blood draws and questionnaires. Prospective study blood samples were shipped either frozen or at room temperature before DNA extraction. Counted from cysteine to phenylalanine, this CDR3 has 17 amino acids. Only the CDR3 region is kept as DNA, spanning 51 bases read in frame from base 1. The CDR1 and CDR2 encoded by the germline V gene (reference sequence) are LNHNV and YYDKDF. V is clipped by 2 bases and J by 12 bases, and the sequence between their germline boundaries is 25 bases long.

TCRbeta CDR3 regions were amplified from genomic DNA using the immunoSEQ Assay, a bias-controlled multiplex PCR. The authors' pipeline ran thus. The number of nucleated cells in each sample was estimated from the amplification of reference gene primers within the assay. Sequence reads were collapsed and filtered to measure the absolute abundance of every unique TCRbeta CDR3 rearrangement. For each sample, productive Simpson clonality was calculated as the square root of Simpson's diversity index over productive rearrangements. TCRdb obtained this table from immuneACCESS and retained in-frame rearrangements with V and J assigned. These tables miss some clones; where compared with another copy, unresolved V genes account for less than half of the shortfall, and the remainder is unexplained. That table is the source of V, J and clone size, and D and trimming were worked out from the DNA. In this sample the table shows roughly 250,000 clones, 70% to 90% of which occur a single time. The ten biggest clones cover under 2% of the sample.

Notes on this clone: Its antigen is still unknown. Per-base qualities were not stored, and no clone one base away is much larger.

The source of this sequence is a woman between 45 and 65 years old who had recovered from COVID-19. This chain is built from TRBV15 and TRBJ1-4; the D gene identity is not certain. Sequences were obtained from PBMCs or T cells enriched from blood (not recorded which). CDR3 sequence: CATSRLQAVGRMKELFF. The DNA is TGTGCCACCAGCAGACTCCAGGCCGTGGGTCGAATGAAGGAACTGTTTTTT.